This entry is about one T cell receptor beta chain. Its specificity is unknown. This sample is drawn from a study of T cell responses to AZD1222 COVID-19 vaccine. The study's findings and limits: Spike was spanned by vaccine-associated CD4 TCRs, with dominance at 160-218 and 743-854. Sampling captured repertoires only after the peak T cell response.

This CDR3 comprises 13 residues. Trimming took 0 bases from V and 9 from J; bases not matched to a gene: 3. Germline V lookup: CDR1 MNHEY, CDR2 SVGAGI. Sequencing was performed with immunoSEQ multiplex PCR; in TCRdb, only in-frame clones are kept and a portion is missing. This table has 110,000 to 150,000 clones, 85% to 95% appearing once. The specimen comprised peripheral blood, sampled after recovery from COVID-19. This sequence was found in an adult who had recovered from COVID-19. The chain couples TRBV6-5 to TRBJ1-1; 8 positions agree with TRBD1. CDR3: CASSYSRTGKAFF. The CDR3 region has the DNA TGTGCCAGCAGTTACTCGAGGACAGGGAAAGCTTTCTTT.